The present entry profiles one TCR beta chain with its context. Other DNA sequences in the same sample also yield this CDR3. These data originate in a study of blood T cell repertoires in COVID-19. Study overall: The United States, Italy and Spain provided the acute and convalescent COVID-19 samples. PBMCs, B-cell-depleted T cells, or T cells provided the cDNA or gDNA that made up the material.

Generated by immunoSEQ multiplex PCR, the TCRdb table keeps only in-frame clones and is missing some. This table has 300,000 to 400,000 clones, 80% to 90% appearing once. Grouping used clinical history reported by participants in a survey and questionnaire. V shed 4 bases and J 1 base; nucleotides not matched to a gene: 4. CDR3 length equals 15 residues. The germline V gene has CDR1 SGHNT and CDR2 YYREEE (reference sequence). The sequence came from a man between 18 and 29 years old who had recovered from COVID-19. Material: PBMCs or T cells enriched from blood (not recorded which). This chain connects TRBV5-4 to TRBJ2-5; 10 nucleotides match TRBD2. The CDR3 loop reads CASSLTSGAQETQYF. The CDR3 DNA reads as TGTGCCAGCAGCCTCACTAGCGGGGCCCAAGAGACCCAGTACTTC.